This T cell receptor beta chain was documented in a study of blood T cell repertoires in COVID-19. Study-level background: Researchers got acute and convalescent COVID-19 samples from the United States, Italy and Spain.

Authors' processing steps: Nucleated cell counts were estimated from reference gene primer amplification. The protocol was immunoSEQ multiplex PCR, while the TCRdb copy is restricted to in-frame clones and leaves out a portion. That table is the source of V, J and clone size, and D and trimming were worked out from the DNA. The sample holds about 310,000 clones, around 85% seen once. Symptom resolution, clearance, or two negative PCRs marked the recovered donors of Cohort 3. Germline CDR1 and CDR2: ENHRY and SYGVKD. V was cut by 3 bases and J by 6 bases, with 9 bases left in between. The CDR3 is made up of 13 amino acids.

The sequenced sample was PBMCs or T cells enriched from blood (not recorded which). This clonotype was sampled from a man in his thirties or forties who had recovered from COVID-19. The chain has TRBV10-3 and TRBJ2-1; perhaps TRBD2 as D (6 bases). The CDR3 protein is CAISERGSNEQFF. CDR3 nucleotides: TGTGCCATCAGTGAACGGGGGAGCAATGAGCAGTTCTTC.